This entry lists 8 T cell receptor beta chains sequenced from one sample in a study of cytomegalovirus exposure and HLA in healthy donors (dated by TCRdb to the late 2010s). The library was produced with the immunoSEQ multiplex PCR assay. A mixture of 60 forward primers for TCR Vbeta segments and 13 reverse primers for TCR Jbeta segments was used in the multiplex PCR. Held by TCRdb, this immuneACCESS table contains in-frame sequences only and omits some clones. Under half of the omission traces to an unresolved V gene where checked; the cause of the rest is unknown. In all, the sample holds around 170,000 clones, and 75% to 85% of those were seen once. The top ten hold roughly 0.73% of the sample. Sequences were obtained from PBMCs. The receptors were sampled from a woman younger than 35 in good health and CMV-seronegative.

The chain carries TRBV18 and TRBJ2-1, with 7 bases matching TRBD1. V dropped 3 bases and J dropped 6; count of bases not matched to a gene: 5. Germline loops: CDR1 KGHSH, CDR2 LQKENI. The CDR3 is 14 residues long. CDR3: CASSPWDRVNEQFF. The DNA for the CDR3 is TGTGCCAGCTCACCGTGGGACAGAGTCAATGAGCAGTTCTTC.

The DNA for the CDR3 is TGTGCCAGCAGCCCAAGACAGGGCCCGTCCTACAATGAGCAGTTCTTC. Its protein product is CASSPRQGPSYNEQFF. The chain links TRBV14 to TRBJ2-1, with 7 bases aligning to TRBD1. In germline, CDR1 is SGHDN, CDR2 FVKESK. CDR3 length: 16 residues. Trimming at V came to 4 bases and at J to 1 base, leaving 7 bases not matched to a gene.

This CDR3 is CASSFRAGGRGETQYF. CDR3 in DNA: TGTGCCAGCAGCTTCAGAGCGGGAGGGAGAGGAGAGACCCAGTACTTC. V usage is TRBV5-8 and J usage is TRBJ2-5; 10 bases align to TRBD2. V dropped 2 bases and J dropped 4; count of bases not matched to a gene: 8. The CDR3 is 16 residues long. Per the germline V gene, CDR1 is SGHTS and CDR2 is YDEGEE.

The rearrangement links TRBV4-2 to TRBJ1-4; D not certain. There are 16 residues in the CDR3. The V gene lost 0 bases and the J gene lost 0 bases, with 8 bases spanning the gap. Looked up from germline, CDR1 is LGHNA and CDR2 is YNFKEQ. Here the CDR3 DNA reads TGTGCCAGCAGCCAAGATACGGTTGCAACTAATGAAAAACTGTTTTTT. Residues: CASSQDTVATNEKLFF.

The chain couples TRBV30 to TRBJ2-1, with a tentative D call TRBD1 (5 bases). V was trimmed by 4 bases and J by 1 base, leaving 14 bases between them. This CDR3 has 15 residues. Per the germline V gene, CDR1 is GTSNPN and CDR2 is SVGIG (reference sequence). The CDR3: CAWNDVGPSYNEQFF. The DNA of the CDR3 is TGTGCCTGGAATGACGTGGGGCCTTCCTACAATGAGCAGTTCTTC.

The V gene is TRBV7-6, the J gene TRBJ1-6, with 7 positions matching TRBD1. The CDR3 length is 15 residues. Germline CDR1 is SGHVS and CDR2 is FNYEAQ. Losses at the gene ends were 1 base for V and 5 bases for J; bases not matched to a gene: 2. The CDR3 DNA follows: TGTGCCAGCAGCTTAGGTGGGACAGATAATTCACCCCTCCACTTT. It encodes CASSLGGTDNSPLHF.

This clone was recorded once. The chain carries TRBV13 and TRBJ2-7; D unresolved. The CDR3 is 14 amino acids. Germline assignment: CDR1 PRHDT and CDR2 FYEKMQ (reference sequence). V shed 0 bases and J shed 4 bases, with 10 bases lying between them. DNA for the CDR3: TGTGCCAGCAGCTTAGGAGGAAGCAGGTACGAGCAGTACTTC. This sequence encodes CASSLGGSRYEQYF.

The genes are TRBV15 and TRBJ2-7, with TRBD1 matching 8 bases. The CDR3 covers 15 residues. Losses at the gene ends were 1 base for V and 5 bases for J; bases not matched to a gene: 7. Germline-derived CDR1 and CDR2 are LNHNV and YYDKDF (reference sequence). CDR3 in amino acids: CATSRGGQGTHEQYF. The CDR3 nucleotides are TGTGCCACCAGCAGAGGAGGACAGGGTACCCACGAGCAGTACTTC.